This T cell receptor beta chain was captured in a study of low-dose radiotherapy and immunotherapy resistance in tumors. Study context: A dose of 0.5 Gy per fraction was delivered to Cohort 1 every 2 weeks, for a total of 6.5 Gy.

With 4 bases removed from V and 8 bases from J, the gap between germline ends came to 15 bases. Looked up from germline, CDR1 is MNHEY and CDR2 is SMNVEV (reference sequence). This CDR3 comprises 14 residues. Time point noted: after trial treatment. This sample's treatment: LDRT plus nivolumab, ipilimumab, low-dose cyclophosphamide and aspirin (RACIN trial). With TRAV- and TRBV-specific primers, first-strand cDNA was made, covering the alpha and beta chains. Both a constant-region primer and a V-primer adapter served to amplify TCRs across 15 to 25 PCR cycles. TCRdb reprocessed the reads via MiXCR and lists one record per CDR3 protein. This table has tens of thousands of distinct CDR3 sequences, 15% to 20% appearing once. This clonotype occurred many times.

This sequence was found in a male donor with prostate cancer. Sequenced material: PBMCs, taken after low-dose radiotherapy plus immunotherapy. The rearrangement uses TRBV27 and TRBJ2-1; possibly TRBD1 for D (5 bases). The chain's CDR3 is CASSYRTGSDEQFF. The DNA for the CDR3 is TGTGCCAGCAGTTATAGAACAGGCTCAGATGAGCAGTTCTTC.